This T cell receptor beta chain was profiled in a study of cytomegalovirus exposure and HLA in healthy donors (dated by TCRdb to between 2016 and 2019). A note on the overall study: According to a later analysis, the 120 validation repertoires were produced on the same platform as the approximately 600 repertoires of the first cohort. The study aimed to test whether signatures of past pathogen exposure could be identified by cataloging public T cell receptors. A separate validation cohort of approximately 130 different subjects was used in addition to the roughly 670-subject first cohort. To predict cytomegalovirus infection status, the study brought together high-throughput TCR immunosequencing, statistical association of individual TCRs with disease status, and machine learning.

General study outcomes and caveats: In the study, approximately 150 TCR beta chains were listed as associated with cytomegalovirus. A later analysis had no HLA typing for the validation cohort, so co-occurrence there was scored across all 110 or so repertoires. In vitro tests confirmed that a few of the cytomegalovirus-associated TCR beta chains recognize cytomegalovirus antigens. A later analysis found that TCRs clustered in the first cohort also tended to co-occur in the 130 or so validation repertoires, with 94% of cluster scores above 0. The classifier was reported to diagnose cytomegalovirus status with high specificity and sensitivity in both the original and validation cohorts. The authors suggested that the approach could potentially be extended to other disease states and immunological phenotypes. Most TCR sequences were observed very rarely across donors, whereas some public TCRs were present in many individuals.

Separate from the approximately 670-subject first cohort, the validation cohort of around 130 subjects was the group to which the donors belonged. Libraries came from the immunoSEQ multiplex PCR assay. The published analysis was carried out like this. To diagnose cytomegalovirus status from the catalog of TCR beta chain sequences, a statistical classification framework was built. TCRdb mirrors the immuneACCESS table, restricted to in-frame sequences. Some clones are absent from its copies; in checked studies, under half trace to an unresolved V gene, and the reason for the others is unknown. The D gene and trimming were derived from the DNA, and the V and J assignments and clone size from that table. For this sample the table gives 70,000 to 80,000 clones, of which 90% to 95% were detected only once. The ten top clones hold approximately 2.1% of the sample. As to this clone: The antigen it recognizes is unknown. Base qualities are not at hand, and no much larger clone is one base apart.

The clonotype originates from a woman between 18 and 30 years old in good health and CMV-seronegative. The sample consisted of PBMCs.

The sequence in DNA is TGTGCCAGCAGCTTCCAGGGAAACACCATATATTTT. Its protein is CASSFQGNTIYF. The sequence joins TRBV7-9 to TRBJ1-3, with the D segment identity uncertain. Between the V and J ends, shortened by 3 bases and 4 bases respectively, the junction contains 4 bases. Reading the germline V gene (reference sequence) gives CDR1 SEHNR and CDR2 FQNEAQ. The CDR3 measures 12 amino acids from cysteine to phenylalanine. Only the CDR3 part of the read is kept: 36 bases, read in frame from the first base.